Presented here are 32 T cell receptor beta chains from one specimen sequenced in a study of blood T cell repertoires in COVID-19. Data came from immunoSEQ multiplex PCR; TCRdb stores just in-frame clones and leaves some out. The table lists some 100,000 clones, around four fifths of them singletons, with roughly 31% in the top ten. Source material: peripheral blood. The receptor set was obtained from a man aged 70-80 years with active or convalescent COVID-19.

The V gene is TRBV29-1, the J gene TRBJ2-7; TRBD2 matches at 9 bases. The trim removed 3 bases at V and 7 bases at J, leaving 13 bases unmatched. The CDR3 loop spans 15 amino acids. Germline V CDR1 and CDR2: SQVTM, ANQGSEA. DNA of the CDR3: TGCAGCGTTGAGACCCGTGCGGGAGGGCCGAAGGAGCAGTACTTC. Protein: CSVETRAGGPKEQYF.

This clone came up many times. This chain connects TRBV9 to TRBJ1-1, with D possibly TRBD1 on 6 matching bases. V was pared by 4 bases and J by 2 bases, with 12 bases between. Per germline, CDR1 SGDLS and CDR2 YYNGEE. CDR3 length equals 14 residues. In DNA, the CDR3 is TGTGCCAGCAGCATCCGACAGGATAACACTGAAGCTTTCTTT. This codes for CASSIRQDNTEAFF.

This clone has a single count. This chain links TRBV28 with TRBJ2-7; D may be TRBD1 (5 bases). V was shortened by 5 bases and J by 2 bases, with 10 bases between the two germline ends. The CDR3 has 13 residues. Germline lookup yields CDR1 MDHEN and CDR2 SYDVKM. CDR3 nucleotide sequence: TGTGCCAGCAGTCTAAGGGGTACCTACGAGCAGTACTTC. Protein sequence: CASSLRGTYEQYF.

This chain joins TRBV6-2 or TRBV6-3 and TRBJ2-7; D not certain. Trimming removed 1 base at V and 3 bases at J, with 7 bases between. CDR1 is MNHEY, CDR2 SVGEGT, per germline. The CDR3 spans 13 residues. The CDR3 DNA sequence: TGTGCCAGCAGTTACTTGCAACACTACGAGCAGTACTTC. Translated: CASSYLQHYEQYF.

The CDR3 DNA reads TGTGCCAGCTCACGGGCAGGGAATGACTATGGCTACACCTTC. This codes for CASSRAGNDYGYTF. The chain couples TRBV18 to TRBJ1-2, with D perhaps matching TRBD1 (5 bases). The V and J ends lost 4 bases and 3 bases respectively, with 12 bases between them. The germline CDR1 and CDR2 sequences are KGHSH and LQKENI. CDR3 length: 14 residues.

The chain couples TRBV6-4 to TRBJ2-3; TRBD2 matches at 10 bases. With V trimmed by 3 bases and J by 1 base, 1 base remained unmatched. Germline V lookup: CDR1 MRHNA, CDR2 SNTAGT. The length of the CDR3 is 15 residues. The CDR3 loop is CASSDTSGGTDTQYF. CDR3 nucleotide sequence: TGTGCCAGCAGTGATACTAGCGGGGGCACAGATACGCAGTATTTT.

In this sample, this clone turned up once. The V and J genes are TRBV7-8 and TRBJ1-1; no firm D call. The ends were cut back, 5 bases at V and 4 bases at J, with 8 bases in the middle. Germline loops: CDR1 SGHVS, CDR2 FQNEAQ. The CDR3 totals 12 residues. CDR3 DNA sequence: TGTGCCAGCAGCCACCCAGGCACTGAAGCTTTCTTT. The encoded protein is CASSHPGTEAFF.

The chain is built from TRBV5-1 and TRBJ2-7, with D maybe TRBD2 (5 bases). The V gene's germline CDR1 is SGHRS and CDR2 YFSETQ. Trimming pared 2 bases from V and 6 bases from J, leaving 15 bases between. CDR3 length: 14 amino acids. This chain's CDR3 is CASSFGTTSSEQYF. CDR3 DNA: TGCGCCAGCAGCTTTGGAACCACTAGTTCCGAGCAGTACTTC.

The rearrangement joins TRBV6-2 or TRBV6-3 to TRBJ1-5; D is possibly TRBD1 (5 bases). This CDR3 has 12 amino acids. CDR1 and CDR2 from the germline V gene are MNHEY and SVGEGT. V dropped 6 bases and J dropped 6 bases, with 9 bases sitting between them. The CDR3 spells CASSPGLQPQHF. CDR3 DNA sequence: TGTGCCAGCAGCCCGGGACTTCAGCCCCAGCATTTT.

This sequence joins TRBV11-3 and TRBJ2-1; 7 bases match TRBD2. V was pared by 1 base and J by 5 bases, with 5 bases of the junction left unmatched. Germline CDR1 reads SGHNT; CDR2 reads YENEEA. There are 15 residues in the CDR3. The CDR3 bases are TGTGCCAGCAGCTTAGTCGGCGGGAGAGACAATGAGCAGTTCTTC. Amino acid sequence: CASSLVGGRDNEQFF. Looking up the rest from reference TRBV11-3 and TRBJ2-1 gives the full variable domain: EAGVVQSPRYKIIEKKQPVAFWCNPISGHNTLYWYLQNLGQGPELLIRYENEEAVDDSQLPKDRFSAERLKGVDSTLKIQPAELGDSAVYLCASSLVGGRDNEQFFGPGTRLTVL.

The chain's CDR3 is CASSLEATSGNNEQFF. As DNA, the CDR3 is TGCGCCAGCAGCTTGGAGGCGACTAGCGGGAACAATGAGCAGTTCTTC. The chain recombines TRBV5-1 with TRBJ2-1; TRBD2 matches at 11 bases. V lost 0 bases and J lost 5; bases outside the gene matches: 4. Germline CDR1 reads SGHRS; CDR2 reads YFSETQ. There are 16 residues in the CDR3.

In DNA form, the CDR3 reads TGCAGCGTCTCCTCGACAGGGGGGAATGAGCAGTTCTTC. Protein: CSVSSTGGNEQFF. The rearrangement joins TRBV29-1 to TRBJ2-1; TRBD1 agrees at 9 bases. V shed 6 bases, J shed 7 bases, and the junction held 7 bases outside the gene matches. This CDR3 has 13 residues. The V gene's germline CDR1 is SQVTM and CDR2 ANQGSEA.

The V call is TRBV7-2, the J call TRBJ2-7; D is uncertain. The CDR3 length is 15 residues. V gave up 5 bases and J gave up 1 base, with 15 bases separating them. Germline lookup yields CDR1 SGHTA and CDR2 FQGNSA. For the CDR3, the DNA is TGTGCCAGCAGCCTCCTACGAGCCGGGTCCTACGAGCAGTACTTC. Protein: CASSLLRAGSYEQYF.

This chain joins TRBV3-1 (or the pseudogene TRBV3-2) and TRBJ1-5; D remains ambiguous. CDR1 and CDR2 (germline): LGHDT, YNNKEL (reference sequence). The CDR3 has 18 residues. V was trimmed by 0 bases and J by 0 bases, leaving 15 bases between them. CDR3 coding DNA: TGTGCCAGCAGCCAAGATTATTGGCATCTTTATAGCAATCAGCCCCAGCATTTT. Translated, it gives CASSQDYWHLYSNQPQHF.

The chain employs TRBV3-1 (or the pseudogene TRBV3-2) and TRBJ2-3; a weak D match, TRBD1 (5 bases). Deletions cut 0 bases from V and 8 bases from J, with 12 bases between. CDR1 is LGHDT and CDR2 is YNNKEL in the germline V gene (reference sequence). The length of the CDR3 is 14 residues. The CDR3 nucleotides are TGTGCCAGCAGCCAAGACCAGGGTGTGGCTACGCAGTATTTT. This translates into CASSQDQGVATQYF.

J is TRBJ2-2 and V is TRBV5-4; D might be TRBD2 (6 bases). With 5 bases removed from V and 6 bases from J, the gap between germline ends came to 17 bases. From germline, CDR1 is SGHNT and CDR2 YYREEE (reference sequence). The CDR3 runs 15 residues. The CDR3 coding sequence is TGTGCCAGCAGAATAGGTGGGGGGATGTCCGGGGAGCTGTTTTTT. It translates to CASRIGGGMSGELFF.

This chain joins TRBV5-1 and TRBJ2-7; TRBD2 agrees at 8 bases. V trimming: 4 bases; J trimming: 8 bases; junction bases outside the gene matches: 8. The CDR3 runs 13 residues. Germline V lookup: CDR1 SGHRS, CDR2 YFSETQ. The CDR3 region has the DNA TGCGCCAGCAGCCCGGGACTAGTTCGGAAGCAGTACTTC. Amino acid sequence: CASSPGLVRKQYF.

This clone appeared once. This rearrangement joins TRBV6-5 to TRBJ1-5, with D tentatively TRBD1 (5 bases). V was shortened by 10 bases and J by 5 bases, with 18 bases between the two germline ends. Germline V gives CDR1 MNHEY, CDR2 SVGAGI. The CDR3 has 14 amino acids. The CDR3: CATGRGKRDQPQHF. DNA for the CDR3: TGTGCCACAGGGAGGGGCAAAAGGGATCAGCCCCAGCATTTT.

This chain joins TRBV7-2 and TRBJ1-3; the D gene is possibly TRBD1 (5 bases). V dropped 3 bases and J dropped 0 bases, with 9 bases sitting between them. Germline CDR1 and CDR2: SGHTA and FQGNSA. The CDR3 runs 15 residues. CDR3 sequence (DNA): TGTGCCAGCAGCTTGGGGCTCTACTCTGGAAACACCATATATTTT. It yields the protein CASSLGLYSGNTIYF. The full variable domain, completed using reference TRBV7-2 and TRBJ1-3, is GAGVSQSPSNKVTEKGKDVELRCDPISGHTALYWYRQSLGQGLEFLIYFQGNSAPDKSGLPSDRFSAERTGGSVSTLTIQRTQQEDSAVYLCASSLGLYSGNTIYFGEGSWLTVV.

The chain recombines TRBV2 with TRBJ1-3; 8 nucleotides match TRBD1. This CDR3 contains 16 residues. Losses at the gene ends were 5 bases for V and 3 bases for J; bases not matched to a gene: 9. In germline, CDR1 is SNHLY, CDR2 FYNNEI. The CDR3 loop is CASSSLGQGGGNTIYF. CDR3 sequence (DNA): TGTGCCAGCAGTAGTCTCGGACAGGGTGGTGGAAACACCATATATTTT.

The V call is TRBV3-1 (or the pseudogene TRBV3-2), the J call TRBJ2-1; weak D call: TRBD2 (5 bases). Germline V lookup: CDR1 LGHDT, CDR2 YNNKEL (reference sequence). Trimming cost V 0 bases and J 10 bases, with 13 bases left between them. The CDR3 runs to 14 residues. CDR3 DNA sequence: TGTGCCAGCAGCCAAGAAGCGAGGGCCAGGGAGCAGTTCTTC. Translation gives CASSQEARAREQFF.

The rearrangement joins TRBV28 to TRBJ2-2; D remains ambiguous. This CDR3 spans 12 amino acids. V lost 3 bases, J lost 5 bases, and 4 bases lay in between. The V gene's germline CDR1 is MDHEN and CDR2 SYDVKM. The CDR3: CASSLRTGELFF. CDR3 DNA sequence: TGTGCCAGCAGTTTGAGGACCGGGGAGCTGTTTTTT. The full variable domain, rest sourced from reference TRBV28 and TRBJ2-2, is DVKVTQSSRYLVKRTGEKVFLECVQDMDHENMFWYRQDPGLGLRLIYFSYDVKMKEKGDIPEGYSVSREKKERFSLILESASTNQTSMYLCASSLRTGELFFGEGSRLTVL.

The CDR3 protein is CSVENGGWDTQYF. The CDR3 DNA reads as TGCAGCGTTGAAAACGGGGGGTGGGATACGCAGTATTTT. The chain uses TRBV29-1 and TRBJ2-3, with 7 bases matching TRBD2. V shed 2 bases and J 6 bases; nucleotides not matched to a gene: 5. CDR1 SQVTM and CDR2 ANQGSEA come from the germline V gene. The CDR3 extends over 13 amino acids.

The rearrangement joins TRBV6-5 to TRBJ1-5; 8 nucleotides agree with TRBD1. The germline V gene encodes CDR1 MNHEY and CDR2 SVGAGI. V shed 3 bases, J shed 1 base, and the junction held 2 bases outside the gene matches. This CDR3 has 15 amino acids. In DNA form, the CDR3 reads TGTGCCAGCAGTTATACAGGGGGGAGCAATCAGCCCCAGCATTTT. This translates into CASSYTGGSNQPQHF.

The chain employs TRBV15 and TRBJ1-5; TRBD1 aligns across 8 bases. The germline V gene has CDR1 LNHNV and CDR2 YYDKDF (reference sequence). The V gene end was trimmed by 5 bases and the J gene end by 1 base; junction bases not matched to a gene: 4. CDR3 length equals 15 residues. CDR3 in DNA: TGTGCCACCAGCTCGCGGACAGGGAGCAATCAGCCCCAGCATTTT. Its protein product is CATSSRTGSNQPQHF.

V gene TRBV12-3 or TRBV12-4 combines with J gene TRBJ1-6; no definite D call. The CDR3 has 13 residues. V shed 3 bases and J shed 8 bases, with 8 bases lying between them. The CDR3 loop reads CASSFGVHSPLHF. The CDR3 coding sequence is TGTGCCAGCAGTTTCGGGGTCCATTCACCCCTCCACTTT.

The table lists this clone with a count of one. This chain joins TRBV28 and TRBJ1-1, with D unclear. Trimming cost V 7 bases and J 0 bases, with 15 bases left between them. Germline values: CDR1 MDHEN, CDR2 SYDVKM. This CDR3 has 15 amino acids. The chain's CDR3 is CASTPGGRMNTEAFF. CDR3 sequence (DNA): TGTGCCAGCACCCCTGGAGGGCGGATGAACACTGAAGCTTTCTTT. Variable domain in full (rest from reference TRBV28 and TRBJ1-1): DVKVTQSSRYLVKRTGEKVFLECVQDMDHENMFWYRQDPGLGLRLIYFSYDVKMKEKGDIPEGYSVSREKKERFSLILESASTNQTSMYLCASTPGGRMNTEAFFGQGTRLTVV.

The rearrangement links TRBV19 to TRBJ1-5, with TRBD1 matching 7 bases. Germline V CDR1 and CDR2: LNHDA, SQIVND (reference sequence). The CDR3 length is 16 residues. V trimming: 6 bases; J trimming: 0 bases; junction bases outside the gene matches: 8. CDR3 protein: CASSKTGPYSNQPQHF. DNA of the CDR3: TGTGCCAGTAGCAAGACAGGGCCTTATAGCAATCAGCCCCAGCATTTT.

The chain's CDR3 is CATSRDLATTSTDTQYF. CDR3 DNA sequence: TGTGCCACCAGCAGAGATCTCGCGACAACTAGCACAGATACGCAGTATTTT. The rearrangement links TRBV15 to TRBJ2-3; unclear D gene. The CDR3 has 17 residues. The germline CDR1 and CDR2 sequences are LNHNV and YYDKDF (reference sequence). V shed 0 bases and J shed 0 bases, with 13 bases lying between them.

This CDR3 is CASSLDRPHEQYF. The CDR3 region has the DNA TGTGCCAGCAGCTTGGACAGGCCCCACGAGCAGTACTTC. This chain links TRBV7-8 with TRBJ2-7; 7 positions agree with TRBD1. After removal of 3 bases from V and 5 bases from J, the junction contained 4 bases not matched to a gene. Per the germline V gene, CDR1 is SGHVS and CDR2 is FQNEAQ. The CDR3 is made up of 13 amino acids. Full variable domain (remainder filled in from reference TRBV7-8 and TRBJ2-7): GAGVSQSPRYKVAKRGQDVALRCDPISGHVSLFWYQQALGQGPEFLTYFQNEAQLDKSGLPSDRFFAERPEGSVSTLKIQRTQQEDSAVYLCASSLDRPHEQYFGPGTRLTVT.

This rearrangement joins TRBV5-4 to TRBJ2-2; 7 nucleotides line up with TRBD1. V gave up 4 bases and J gave up 5 bases; unmatched junction bases: 14. In germline, CDR1 is SGHNT, CDR2 YYREEE (reference sequence). The CDR3 loop spans 17 amino acids. In nucleotides, the CDR3 is TGTGCCAGCAGCCGCCTGAACGACAGGGTCAGAACCGGGGAGCTGTTTTTT. Encoded protein: CASSRLNDRVRTGELFF.

This chain connects TRBV14 to TRBJ2-7; 7 bases match TRBD1. From germline, CDR1 is SGHDN and CDR2 FVKESK. The CDR3 extends over 14 amino acids. The V and J ends lost 4 bases and 3 bases, in that order; junction bases with no gene match: 6. The CDR3 bases are TGTGCCAGCAGCCCGCCGGGACAGAGCTACGAGCAGTACTTC. It translates to CASSPPGQSYEQYF.